The subject of this entry is one TCR beta chain. The data were obtained in a study of blood T cell repertoires in COVID-19. V lost 6 bases, J lost 3 bases, and 19 bases lay in between. The CDR3 runs to 16 residues. CDR1 and CDR2 from the germline V gene are KGHSH and LQKENI. The table came from immunoSEQ multiplex PCR; TCRdb's copy has only in-frame clones and leaves some out. The sample consists of a few hundred thousand clones, approximately 88% of them appearing once. The material sequenced was peripheral blood. The clonotype comes from a woman in her 70s with COVID-19, enrolled during active disease. V usage is TRBV18 and J usage is TRBJ2-3; a weak D match, TRBD2 (6 bases). The CDR3 protein is CASSQVSGGATDTQYF. The CDR3 nucleotides read TGTGCCAGCTCTCAGGTTAGCGGCGGAGCAACAGATACGCAGTATTTT.